Detailed here is one T cell receptor beta chain. The antigen is unknown. The CDR3 is 15 residues long. V gave up 3 bases and J gave up 1 base, with 12 bases separating them. The data belong to a study of T cells after yellow fever vaccination. Notes on the study in general: Most primary-vaccination clones reappeared after the booster (approximately 95% CD4, 88% CD8).

TCRdb re-called the 5' RACE reads with MiXCR, one entry per CDR3 protein. The data show about 220,000 distinct CDR3 sequences, with 6.5% to 7.5% seen just once and around 1.1% held by the top ten. This receptor was identified in a man aged 30-40 years who received the YFV17D yellow fever vaccine. The sequences come from CD4+ T cells sorted from PBMCs, collected on the day of the yellow fever booster vaccination. This chain connects TRBV12-3 or TRBV12-4 to TRBJ1-1, with unresolved D. CDR3 DNA sequence: TGTGCCAGCAGTTTTAACTCAGGCGGGAACACTGAAGCTTTCTTT. Translated: CASSFNSGGNTEAFF.